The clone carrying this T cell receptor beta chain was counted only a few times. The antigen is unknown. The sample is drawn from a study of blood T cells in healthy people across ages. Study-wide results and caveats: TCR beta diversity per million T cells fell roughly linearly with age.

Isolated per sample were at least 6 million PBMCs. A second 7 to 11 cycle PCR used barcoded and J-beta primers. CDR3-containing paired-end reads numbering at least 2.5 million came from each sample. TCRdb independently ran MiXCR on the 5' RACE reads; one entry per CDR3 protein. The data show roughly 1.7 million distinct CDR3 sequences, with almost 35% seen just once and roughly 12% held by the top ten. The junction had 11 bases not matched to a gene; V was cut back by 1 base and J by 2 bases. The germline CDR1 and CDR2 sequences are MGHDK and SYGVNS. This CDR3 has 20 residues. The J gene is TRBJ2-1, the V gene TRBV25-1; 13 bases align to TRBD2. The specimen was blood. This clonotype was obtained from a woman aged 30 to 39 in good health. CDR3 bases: TGTGCCAGCAGTGAATTTCGCCCCTGGACTAGCGGGAGAACCTACAATGAGCAGTTCTTC. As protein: CASSEFRPWTSGRTYNEQFF.